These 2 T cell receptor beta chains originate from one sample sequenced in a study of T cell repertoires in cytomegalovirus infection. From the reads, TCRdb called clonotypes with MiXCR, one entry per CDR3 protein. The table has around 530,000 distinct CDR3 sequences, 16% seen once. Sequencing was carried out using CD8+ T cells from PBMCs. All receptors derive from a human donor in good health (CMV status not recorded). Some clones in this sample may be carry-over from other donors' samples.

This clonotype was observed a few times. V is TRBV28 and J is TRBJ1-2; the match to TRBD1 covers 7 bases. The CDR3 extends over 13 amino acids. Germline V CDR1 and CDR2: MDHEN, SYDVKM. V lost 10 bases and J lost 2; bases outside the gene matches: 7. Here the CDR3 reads CATVGGQNYGYTF. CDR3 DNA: TGTGCCACCGTTGGGGGACAGAACTATGGCTACACCTTC.

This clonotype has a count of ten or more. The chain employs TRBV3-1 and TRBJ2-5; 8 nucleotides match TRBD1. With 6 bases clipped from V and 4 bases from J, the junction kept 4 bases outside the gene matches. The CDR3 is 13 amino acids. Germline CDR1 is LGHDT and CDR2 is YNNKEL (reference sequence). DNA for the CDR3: TGTGCCAGCAGAGGTACAGGGGGAGAGACCCAGTACTTC. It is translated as CASRGTGGETQYF.